This T cell receptor (beta chain) was sequenced during a study of fetal regulatory T cell absence and autoimmunity. Study-wide context: Without clinical diabetes, IPEX patients showed exocrine pancreas autoimmunity. Study observations and caveats: TRB gene family usage was broadly similar in cord blood and pancreas. Some top pancreas TCR clones were over 90-fold enriched versus cord blood. The oligoclonal enrichment was interpreted as supporting antigen-driven pancreatic autoimmunity before birth in IPEX syndrome.

Sequenced by immunoSEQ multiplex PCR; TCRdb stores in-frame clones only, minus some. The table includes around 100,000 clones, about two thirds detected once. The V gene lost 3 bases and the J gene lost 3 bases, with 6 bases spanning the gap. There are 11 residues in the CDR3. Germline loops: CDR1 DFQATT, CDR2 SNEGSKA (reference sequence). The table lists this clone with a few counts. What it binds is unknown. The sequenced sample consisted of pancreas tissue. This clonotype was obtained from a male donor with IPEX syndrome. The genes are TRBV20-1 and TRBJ2-7, with a weak D call TRBD2 (6 bases). The CDR3 sequence: CSARTSYEQYF. CDR3 coding DNA: TGCAGTGCTAGGACTAGCTACGAGCAGTACTTC.